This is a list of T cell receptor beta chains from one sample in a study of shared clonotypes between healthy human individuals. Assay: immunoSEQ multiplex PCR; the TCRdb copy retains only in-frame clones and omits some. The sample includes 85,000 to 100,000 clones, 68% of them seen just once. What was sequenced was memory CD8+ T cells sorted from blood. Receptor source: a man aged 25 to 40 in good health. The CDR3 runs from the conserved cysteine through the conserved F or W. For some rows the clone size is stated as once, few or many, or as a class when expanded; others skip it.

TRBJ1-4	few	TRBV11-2	CASSLGTATNEKLFF
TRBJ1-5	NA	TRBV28	CASSLQGNQPQHF
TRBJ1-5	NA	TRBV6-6	CASSSQGPTNQPQHF
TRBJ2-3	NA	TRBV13	CASSLTASGSLDTQYF
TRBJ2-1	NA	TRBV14	CASSNQSSYNEQFF
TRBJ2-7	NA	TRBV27	CASSLLGFHEQYF
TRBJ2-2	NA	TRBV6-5	CASGPRGAGELFF
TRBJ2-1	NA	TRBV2	CALRTGNEQFF
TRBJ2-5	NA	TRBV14	CASSRTSGIETQYF
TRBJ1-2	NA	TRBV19	CASSAPWTANYGYTF
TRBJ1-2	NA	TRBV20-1	CSASDYGYTF
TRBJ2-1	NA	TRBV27	CASRPGHYNEQFF
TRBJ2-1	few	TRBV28	CASIQGTYNEQFF
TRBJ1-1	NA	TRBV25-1	CASSVTRHMNTEAFF
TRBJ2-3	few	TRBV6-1	CASSGLAGADTQYF
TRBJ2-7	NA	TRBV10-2	CASSGDSSYEQYF
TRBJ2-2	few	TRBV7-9	CASSLALAGTGELFF
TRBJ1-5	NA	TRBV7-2	CASSPWGSNQPQHF
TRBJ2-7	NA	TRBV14	CASSLGSGKYEQYF
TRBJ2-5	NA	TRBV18	CASSPRVETQYF
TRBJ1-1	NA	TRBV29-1	CSVGTGGGGTEAFF
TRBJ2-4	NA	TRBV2	CASRDPQGQAKNIQYF
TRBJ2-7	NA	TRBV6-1	CASSEIYEQYF